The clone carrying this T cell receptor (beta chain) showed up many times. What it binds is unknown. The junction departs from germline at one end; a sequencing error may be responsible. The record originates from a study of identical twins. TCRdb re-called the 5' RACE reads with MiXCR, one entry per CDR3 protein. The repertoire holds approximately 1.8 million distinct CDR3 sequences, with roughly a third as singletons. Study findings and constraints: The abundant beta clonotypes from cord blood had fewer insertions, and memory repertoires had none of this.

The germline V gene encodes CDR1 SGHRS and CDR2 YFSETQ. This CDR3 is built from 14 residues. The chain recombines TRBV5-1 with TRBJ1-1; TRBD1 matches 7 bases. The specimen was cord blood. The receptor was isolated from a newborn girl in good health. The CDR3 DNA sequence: TGTGCCAGCAGTTCCACAGGGGTGAACACTGAAGCTTTCTTT. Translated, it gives CASSSTGVNTEAFF.